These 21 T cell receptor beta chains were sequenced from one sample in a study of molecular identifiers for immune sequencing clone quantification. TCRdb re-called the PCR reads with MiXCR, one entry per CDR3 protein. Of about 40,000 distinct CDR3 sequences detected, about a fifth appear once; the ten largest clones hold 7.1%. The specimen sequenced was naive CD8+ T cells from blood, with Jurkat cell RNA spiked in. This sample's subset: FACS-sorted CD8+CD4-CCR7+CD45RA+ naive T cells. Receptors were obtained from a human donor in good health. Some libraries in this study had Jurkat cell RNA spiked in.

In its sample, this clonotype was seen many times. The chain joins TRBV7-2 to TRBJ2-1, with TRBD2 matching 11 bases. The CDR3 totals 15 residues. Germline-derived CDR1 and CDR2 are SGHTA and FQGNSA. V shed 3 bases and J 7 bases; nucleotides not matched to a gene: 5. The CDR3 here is CASSLSRLAGNEQFF. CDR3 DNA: TGTGCCAGCAGCTTGTCCCGACTAGCGGGAAATGAGCAGTTCTTC. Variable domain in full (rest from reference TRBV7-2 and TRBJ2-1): GAGVSQSPSNKVTEKGKDVELRCDPISGHTALYWYRQSLGQGLEFLIYFQGNSAPDKSGLPSDRFSAERTGGSVSTLTIQRTQQEDSAVYLCASSLSRLAGNEQFFGPGTRLTVL.

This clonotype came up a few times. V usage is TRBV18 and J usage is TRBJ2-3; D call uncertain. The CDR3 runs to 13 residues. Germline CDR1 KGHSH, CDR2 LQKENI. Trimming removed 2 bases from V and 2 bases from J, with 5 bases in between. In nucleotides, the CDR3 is TGTGCCAGCTCACCAGGGCCCACAGATACGCAGTATTTT. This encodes CASSPGPTDTQYF. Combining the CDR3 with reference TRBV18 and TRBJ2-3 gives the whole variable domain NAGVMQNPRHLVRRRGQEARLRCSPMKGHSHVYWYRQLPEEGLKFMVYLQKENIIDESGMPKERFSAEFPKEGPSILRIQQVVRGDSAAYFCASSPGPTDTQYFGPGTRLTVL.

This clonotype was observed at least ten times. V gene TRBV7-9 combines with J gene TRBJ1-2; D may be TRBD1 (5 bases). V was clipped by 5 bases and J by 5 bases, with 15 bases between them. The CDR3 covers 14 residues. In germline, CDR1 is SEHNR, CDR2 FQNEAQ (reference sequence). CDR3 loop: CASSRGLTPYGYTF. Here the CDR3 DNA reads TGTGCCAGCAGCAGGGGACTAACACCGTATGGCTACACCTTC.

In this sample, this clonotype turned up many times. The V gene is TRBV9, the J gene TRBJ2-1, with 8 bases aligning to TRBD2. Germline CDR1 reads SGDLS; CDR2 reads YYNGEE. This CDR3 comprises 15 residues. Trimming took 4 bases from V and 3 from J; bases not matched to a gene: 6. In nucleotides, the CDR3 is TGTGCCAGCAGCCAAAGCGGGAGCAACTACAATGAGCAGTTCTTC. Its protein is CASSQSGSNYNEQFF.

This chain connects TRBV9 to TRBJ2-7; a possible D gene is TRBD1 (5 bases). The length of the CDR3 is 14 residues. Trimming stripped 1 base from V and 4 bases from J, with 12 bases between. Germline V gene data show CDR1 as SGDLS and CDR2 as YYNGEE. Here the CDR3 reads CASSVSPGWYEQYF. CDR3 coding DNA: TGTGCCAGCAGCGTATCCCCAGGGTGGTACGAGCAGTACTTC.

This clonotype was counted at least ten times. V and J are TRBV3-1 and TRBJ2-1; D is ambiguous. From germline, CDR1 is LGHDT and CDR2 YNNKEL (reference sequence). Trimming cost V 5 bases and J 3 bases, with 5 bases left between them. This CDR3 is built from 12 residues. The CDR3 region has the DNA TGTGCCAGCAGCTGGGGCTACAATGAGCAGTTCTTC. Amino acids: CASSWGYNEQFF.

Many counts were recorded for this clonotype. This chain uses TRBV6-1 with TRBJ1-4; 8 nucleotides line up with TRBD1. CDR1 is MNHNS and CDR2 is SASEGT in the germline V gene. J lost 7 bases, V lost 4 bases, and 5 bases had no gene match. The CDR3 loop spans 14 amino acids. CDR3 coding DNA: TGTGCCAGCAGTGTTGGCCAGGGGGCTGAAAAACTGTTTTTT. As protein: CASSVGQGAEKLFF.

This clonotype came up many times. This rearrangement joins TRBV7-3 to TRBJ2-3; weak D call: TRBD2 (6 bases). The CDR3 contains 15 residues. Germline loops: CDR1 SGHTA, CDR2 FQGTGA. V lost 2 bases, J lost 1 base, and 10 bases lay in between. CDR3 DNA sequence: TGTGCCAGCAGCTTAGTGGCTAGCGGCACAGATACGCAGTATTTT. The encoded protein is CASSLVASGTDTQYF.

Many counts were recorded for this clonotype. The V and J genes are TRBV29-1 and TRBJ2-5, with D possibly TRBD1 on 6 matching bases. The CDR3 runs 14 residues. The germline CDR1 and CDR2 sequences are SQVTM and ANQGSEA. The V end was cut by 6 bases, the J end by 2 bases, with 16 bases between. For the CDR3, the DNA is TGCAGCGTGGAGAAGGGGACACCTCAAGAGACCCAGTACTTC. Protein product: CSVEKGTPQETQYF.

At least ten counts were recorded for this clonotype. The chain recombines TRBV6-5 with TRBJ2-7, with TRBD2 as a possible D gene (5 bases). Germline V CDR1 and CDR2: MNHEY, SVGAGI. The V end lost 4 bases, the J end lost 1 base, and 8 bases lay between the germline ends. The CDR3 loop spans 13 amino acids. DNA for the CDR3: TGTGCCAGCAGTTTGGGAGCTTCCTACGAGCAGTACTTC. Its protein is CASSLGASYEQYF.

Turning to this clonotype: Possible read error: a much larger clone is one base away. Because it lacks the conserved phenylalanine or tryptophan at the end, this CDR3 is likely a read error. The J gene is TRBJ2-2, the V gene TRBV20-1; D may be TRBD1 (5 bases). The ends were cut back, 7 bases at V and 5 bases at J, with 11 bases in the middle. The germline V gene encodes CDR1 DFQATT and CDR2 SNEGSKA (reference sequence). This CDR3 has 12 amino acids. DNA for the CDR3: TGCAGTGTTCAAGGGGCGACCGGGGAGCTGTTTTCT. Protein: CSVQGATGELFS.

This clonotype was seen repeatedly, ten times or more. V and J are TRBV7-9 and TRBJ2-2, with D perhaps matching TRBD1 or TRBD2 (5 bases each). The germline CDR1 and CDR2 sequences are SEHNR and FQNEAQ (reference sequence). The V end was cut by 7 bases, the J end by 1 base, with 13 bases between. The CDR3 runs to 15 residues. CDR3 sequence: CASIPMRGNTGELFF. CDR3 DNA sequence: TGTGCCAGCATCCCCATGAGGGGGAACACCGGGGAGCTGTTTTTT. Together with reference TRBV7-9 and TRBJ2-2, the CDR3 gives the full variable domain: DTGVSQNPRHKITKRGQNVTFRCDPISEHNRLYWYRQTLGQGPEFLTYFQNEAQLEKSRLLSDRFSAERPKGSFSTLEIQRTEQGDSAMYLCASIPMRGNTGELFFGEGSRLTVL.

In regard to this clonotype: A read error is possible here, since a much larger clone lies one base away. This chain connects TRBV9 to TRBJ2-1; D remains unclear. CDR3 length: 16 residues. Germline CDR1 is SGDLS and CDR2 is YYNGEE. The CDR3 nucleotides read TGTGCCAGCAGCGTAGAAGGCGGACCTCCCTACAATGAGCGGTTCTTC. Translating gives CASSVEGGPPYNERFF.

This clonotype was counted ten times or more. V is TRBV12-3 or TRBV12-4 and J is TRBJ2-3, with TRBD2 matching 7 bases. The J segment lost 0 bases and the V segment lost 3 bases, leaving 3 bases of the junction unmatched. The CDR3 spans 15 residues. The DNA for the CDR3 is TGTGCCAGCAGTTTCCTAGCGGTTAGCACAGATACGCAGTATTTT. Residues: CASSFLAVSTDTQYF.

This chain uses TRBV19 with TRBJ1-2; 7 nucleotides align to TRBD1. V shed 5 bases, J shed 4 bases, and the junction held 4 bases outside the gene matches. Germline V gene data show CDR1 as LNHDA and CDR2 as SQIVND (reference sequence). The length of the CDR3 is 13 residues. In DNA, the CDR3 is TGTGCCAGTAGTCGGGACAGCTTCTATGGCTACACCTTC. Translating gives CASSRDSFYGYTF.

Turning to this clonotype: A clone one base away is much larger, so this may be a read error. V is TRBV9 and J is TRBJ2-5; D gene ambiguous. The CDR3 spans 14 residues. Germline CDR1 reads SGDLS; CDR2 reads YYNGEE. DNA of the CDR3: TGTACCAGCAGCGTAGATATGGGAAAGGAGACCCAGTACTTC. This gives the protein CTSSVDMGKETQYF.

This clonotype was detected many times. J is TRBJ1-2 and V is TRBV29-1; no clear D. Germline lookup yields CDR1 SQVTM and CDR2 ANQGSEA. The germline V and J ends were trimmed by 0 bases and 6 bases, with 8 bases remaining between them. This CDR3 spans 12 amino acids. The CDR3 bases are TGCAGCGTTGAAGATAGCGGGAATGGCTACACCTTC. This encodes CSVEDSGNGYTF.

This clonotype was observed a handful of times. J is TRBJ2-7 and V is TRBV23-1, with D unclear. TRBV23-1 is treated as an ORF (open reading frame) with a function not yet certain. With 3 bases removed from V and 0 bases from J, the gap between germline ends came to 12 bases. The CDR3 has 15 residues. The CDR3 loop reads CASSHSTKSSYEQYF. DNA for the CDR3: TGCGCCAGCAGTCATTCGACAAAGAGCTCCTACGAGCAGTACTTC.

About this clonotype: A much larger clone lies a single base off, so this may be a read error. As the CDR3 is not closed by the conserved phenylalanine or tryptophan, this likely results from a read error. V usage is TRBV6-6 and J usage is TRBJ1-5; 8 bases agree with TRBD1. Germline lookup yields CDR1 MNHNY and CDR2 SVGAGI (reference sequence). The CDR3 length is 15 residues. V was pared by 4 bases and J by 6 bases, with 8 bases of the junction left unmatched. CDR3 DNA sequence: TGTGCCAGCAGTTCCGGACAGGGCCTGGGTCAGCCCCAGCATTAT. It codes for CASSSGQGLGQPQHY.

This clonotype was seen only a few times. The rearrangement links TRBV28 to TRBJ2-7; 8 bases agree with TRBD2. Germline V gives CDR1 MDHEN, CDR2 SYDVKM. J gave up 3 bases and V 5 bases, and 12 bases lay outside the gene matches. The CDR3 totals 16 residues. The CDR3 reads CASSALTSGGFYEQYF. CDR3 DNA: TGTGCCAGCAGTGCCCTAACTAGCGGCGGTTTCTACGAGCAGTACTTC. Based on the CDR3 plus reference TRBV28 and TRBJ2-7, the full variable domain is DVKVTQSSRYLVKRTGEKVFLECVQDMDHENMFWYRQDPGLGLRLIYFSYDVKMKEKGDIPEGYSVSREKKERFSLILESASTNQTSMYLCASSALTSGGFYEQYFGPGTRLTVT.

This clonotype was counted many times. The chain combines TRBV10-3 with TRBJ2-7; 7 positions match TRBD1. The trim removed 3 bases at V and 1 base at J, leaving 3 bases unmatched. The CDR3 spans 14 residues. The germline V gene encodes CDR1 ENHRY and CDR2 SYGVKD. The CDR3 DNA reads TGTGCCATCAGTGACCCGGACAGGTCCTACGAGCAGTACTTC. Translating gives CAISDPDRSYEQYF.